This T cell receptor (beta chain) is from a study of blood T cell repertoires in COVID-19. Study in general: Italy, Spain and the United States were the sources of the convalescent and acute COVID-19 samples. Sources were T cells, B-cell-depleted T cells, or PBMCs; the material itself was cDNA or gDNA.

CDR1 SEHNR and CDR2 FQNEAQ come from the germline V gene (reference sequence). The V end was cut by 2 bases, the J end by 7 bases, with 9 bases between. There are 13 residues in the CDR3. Patients at the Seattle site were enrolled during active infection and followed longitudinally. Profiled with immunoSEQ multiplex PCR; TCRdb holds only in-frame clones, not every one. The data hold 150,000 to 200,000 clones, with roughly nine tenths observed a single time. The origin of this receptor is a woman aged 55-69 years with COVID-19, enrolled during active disease. Material: peripheral blood. V usage is TRBV7-9 and J usage is TRBJ2-1; D remains ambiguous. CDR3 loop: CASSLPLVNEQFF. Written as DNA, the CDR3 is TGTGCCAGCAGCTTACCCCTAGTGAATGAGCAGTTCTTC.